Listed here is a single T cell receptor beta chain. The antigen remains unidentified. TCRdb ran MiXCR on the reads and lists one entry per CDR3 protein. The sample has approximately 910,000 distinct CDR3 sequences; around 30% are singletons. Germline V CDR1 and CDR2: SNHLY, FYNNEI. The CDR3 is 11 amino acids. The V segment lost 7 bases and the J segment 11 bases; nucleotides outside the gene matches: 5. This entry comes from a study of T cell repertoires in cytomegalovirus infection. The wider study: Public TCR beta signatures were indicative of both CMV infection and a matching HLA type. Overall study results and limits: Dominating the ex vivo response were HLA-C-restricted CMV-specific TCR beta clonotypes. The cumulative frequency of public TCR beta families identified carriers of CMV plus the relevant HLA.

Sequencing used cultured CD8+ T cells from PBMCs, obtained from culture after CMV antigen stimulation. The receptor comes from a human donor in good health (CMV status not recorded). Some clones in this sample may be carry-over from other donors' samples. V usage is TRBV2 and J usage is TRBJ1-1, with TRBD1 matching 9 bases. CDR3 residues: CASMGTGLAFF. CDR3 coding DNA: TGTGCCAGCATGGGGACAGGGCTCGCTTTCTTT.